Sequencing of this T cell receptor beta chain was carried out in a study of cytomegalovirus exposure and HLA in healthy donors. Per germline, CDR1 SGHDT and CDR2 YYEEEE. This CDR3 is built from 15 residues. The ends were cut back, 4 bases at V and 5 bases at J, with 19 bases in the middle. Use of 60 Vbeta and 13 Jbeta primers characterized the PCR. Some clones are missing from TCRdb's copy, which holds only in-frame ones; the method was immunoSEQ multiplex PCR. Here the sample spans about 200,000 clones, roughly 80% being singletons. Study conclusions and caveats: At a 0.05 false discovery rate, a later analysis found 16,951 TCR beta sequences to be associated with HLA alleles. Rare sequences made up most TCRs, while some public TCRs were found in many donors.

Note on this clone: Its antigen remains unidentified.

The sequence derives from a male donor in good health and CMV-seropositive. This rearrangement joins TRBV5-6 to TRBJ2-7, with a tentative D call TRBD2 (6 bases). Sequences were obtained from PBMCs. CDR3 sequence reads: CASSASWGVSHEQYF. The CDR3 DNA is TGTGCCAGCAGCGCCAGTTGGGGGGTTAGCCACGAGCAGTACTTC.